This T cell receptor beta chain came from a study of metastatic and nonmetastatic thyroid tumors (dated by TCRdb to the early 2020s). A note on the overall study: Repertoires were compared across peripheral blood and tumor or nodule tissue samples from malignant and benign thyroid patients. On the study overall, not on this receptor specifically: In both blood and tumor samples, TCR beta diversity was reported to be significantly higher in malignant tumors than in benign nodules.

The CDR3 goes from the cysteine to the phenylalanine over 16 residues. The sequence is cut down to CDR3 DNA, 48 bases in frame from base 1. Clipping removes 5 bases from V and 3 bases from J, with 10 as the unmatched junction base count. Via the germline V gene (reference sequence), CDR1 is MNHEY and CDR2 SMNVEV. No patient had received any treatment before thyroid surgery. Using T-cell receptor beta sequencing, the researchers looked back retrospectively at clinical samples from patients, gathered between the early 2010s and the late 2010s. The library came from PCR. TCRdb records Illumina HiSeq 4000 as the sequencer. The TCR beta-chain CDR3 region of each patient was profiled by high-throughput sequencing. As for the original processing: The researchers built a classifier to tell apart papillary thyroid cancer patients with distant metastasis, based on CDR3 differences among clinicopathological groups. To measure repertoire diversity the researchers used the Shannon index, while the Morisita-Horn index served to gauge how similar the tumor and blood repertoires were. Starting from the raw public reads, TCRdb applied fastp trimming at Q25, assembled clones with MiXCR and retained in-frame beta chains. The V and J calls were determined by TCRdb, not by the authors. The sample table shows 25,000 to 30,000 clones, and roughly 3.5% are seen once. The ten largest clones represent roughly 3.2% of the sample.

Note on this clone: Its specific antigen is unknown. Per-base qualities were not stored, and no clone one base away is much larger.

This receptor was taken from a male donor with papillary thyroid cancer or a benign thyroid nodule (not recorded which). Some clones in this sample may be carry-over from other donors' samples. This chain joins TRBV27 to TRBJ2-7, and 10 bases in between align with TRBD2. Sequenced input: blood. The DNA reads TGTGCCAGCAGTCCCCAGACTAGCGGGTTCCTCTACGAGCAGTACTTC. Translated, it gives CASSPQTSGFLYEQYF.